This T cell receptor beta chain was identified in a study of early T cells in non-severe SARS-CoV-2 infection. Study outcomes and limitations: VDJdb matching skewed toward anti-spike CD8 responses, missing private and CD4 specificities.

V dropped 6 bases and J dropped 2 bases, with 6 bases sitting between them. Looked up from germline, CDR1 is KGHDR and CDR2 is SFDVKD. The CDR3 totals 12 residues. In its sample, this clonotype was seen many times. Its target is not known. MiXCR was run by TCRdb on the 5' RACE reads, yielding one entry per CDR3 protein. The repertoire consists of more than 50,000 distinct CDR3 sequences, with about 12% occurring once and the leading ten covering 1.2% to 1.5%. The clonotype comes from an adult who was a healthcare worker with PCR-confirmed SARS-CoV-2 infection or an uninfected control (not recorded which). The rearrangement links TRBV24-1 to TRBJ2-5; unclear D gene. Sequencing was performed on whole blood, taken at baseline. Written as DNA, the CDR3 is TGTGCCACCAGTAGCGCTCAAGAGACCCAGTACTTC. Its protein product is CATSSAQETQYF.